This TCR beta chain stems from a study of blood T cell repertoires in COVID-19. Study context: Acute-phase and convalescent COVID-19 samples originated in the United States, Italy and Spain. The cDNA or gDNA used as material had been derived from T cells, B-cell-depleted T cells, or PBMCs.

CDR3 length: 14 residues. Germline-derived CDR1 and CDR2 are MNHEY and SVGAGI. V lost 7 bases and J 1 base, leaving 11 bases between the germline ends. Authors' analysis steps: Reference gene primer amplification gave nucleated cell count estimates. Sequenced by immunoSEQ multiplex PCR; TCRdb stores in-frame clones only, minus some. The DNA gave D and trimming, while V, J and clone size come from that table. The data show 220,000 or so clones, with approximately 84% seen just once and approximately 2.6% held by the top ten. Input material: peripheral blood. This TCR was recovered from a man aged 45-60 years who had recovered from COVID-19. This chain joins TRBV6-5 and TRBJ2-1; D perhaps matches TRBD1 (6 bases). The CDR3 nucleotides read TGTGCCAGCAACCCAGGGGTATCCTACAATGAGCAGTTCTTC. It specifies CASNPGVSYNEQFF.